The 27 T cell receptor beta chains presented below share a single source sample, sequenced in a study of blood T cell repertoires in COVID-19 (dated by TCRdb to 2018 to 2021). The receptor library was made with the immunoSEQ multiplex PCR assay. TCRdb carries this immuneACCESS record with in-frame sequences only. Its versions omit some clonotypes, under half of them owing to an unresolved V gene in the studies checked, with the rest unexplained. Present in this sample are under 85,000 clones, 87% of which were seen just once. The ten largest account for roughly 5% of the sample. The sequencing sample was made of peripheral blood. Receptors originate from a woman older than 75 with active or convalescent COVID-19.

The chain couples TRBV28 to TRBJ2-5; possibly TRBD2 for D (6 bases). Trimming took off 5 bases at V and 12 bases at J, with 16 bases between the two ends. The V gene's germline CDR1 is MDHEN and CDR2 SYDVKM. The CDR3 has 12 residues. The CDR3 nucleotides are TGTGCCAGCAGTCCAAGGGCCGGGACTGAGTACTTC. As protein: CASSPRAGTEYF. The full variable domain, completed using reference TRBV28 and TRBJ2-5, is DVKVTQSSRYLVKRTGEKVFLECVQDMDHENMFWYRQDPGLGLRLIYFSYDVKMKEKGDIPEGYSVSREKKERFSLILESASTNQTSMYLCASSPRAGTEYFGPGTRLLVL.

The chain is built from TRBV27 and TRBJ1-1; D uncertain. The CDR3 length is 14 residues. Germline V gives CDR1 MNHEY, CDR2 SMNVEV (reference sequence). Deletions cut 5 bases from V and 1 base from J, with 11 bases between. DNA of the CDR3: TGTGCCAGCAGTCTGACATTACGGAACACTGAAGCTTTCTTT. It specifies CASSLTLRNTEAFF.

This chain connects TRBV3-1 (or the pseudogene TRBV3-2) to TRBJ1-1; TRBD1 matches at 7 bases. Trimming cost V 4 bases and J 1 base; bases outside gene matches: 6. This CDR3 spans 15 amino acids. CDR1 and CDR2 from the germline V gene are LGHDT and YNNKEL (reference sequence). CDR3 in amino acids: CASSLTGTANTEAFF. CDR3 DNA: TGTGCCAGCAGCCTGACCGGGACAGCGAACACTGAAGCTTTCTTT.

Points on this clone: Germline is not matched at one junction end, which may reflect a read error. This chain uses TRBV19 with TRBJ1-5; tentative D call: TRBD1 (6 bases). The germline V gene encodes CDR1 LNHDA and CDR2 SQIVND (reference sequence). The CDR3 is 17 amino acids. DNA for the CDR3: TGTGTCAGTAGTATAGGCTCAGGGGCCACTTACCGTCAGCCCCAGCATTTT. Translating it yields CVSSIGSGATYRQPQHF.

This clone was detected once. The J gene is TRBJ2-3, the V gene TRBV19, with TRBD1 matching 7 bases. Germline-derived CDR1 and CDR2 are LNHDA and SQIVND (reference sequence). The V gene end was trimmed by 4 bases and the J gene end by 4 bases; junction bases not matched to a gene: 5. This CDR3 comprises 14 residues. As DNA, the CDR3 is TGTGCCAGTAGTACGACAGGGTCCCCAGATACGCAGTATTTT. It translates to CASSTTGSPDTQYF.

The V call is TRBV12-3 or TRBV12-4, the J call TRBJ2-5; 7 nucleotides line up with TRBD2. The CDR3 totals 13 residues. V was clipped by 9 bases and J by 7 bases; unmatched bases: 11. The CDR3: CASQAGKSGTQYF. CDR3 DNA: TGTGCCAGTCAAGCGGGAAAGAGTGGGACCCAGTACTTC.

The sample holds one count of this clone. V gene TRBV19 combines with J gene TRBJ1-5, with D unresolved. The CDR3 runs to 13 residues. Germline CDR1 reads LNHDA; CDR2 reads SQIVND (reference sequence). Trimming stripped 7 bases from V and 3 bases from J, with 10 bases between. The CDR3 nucleotides read TGTGCCAGTAAGGAACAGAACAATCAGCCCCAGCATTTT. Translation gives CASKEQNNQPQHF.

The V and J genes are TRBV19 and TRBJ2-3; D is uncertain. Trimming removed 4 bases at V and 1 base at J, with 15 bases between. The germline CDR1 and CDR2 sequences are LNHDA and SQIVND (reference sequence). The CDR3 loop spans 16 amino acids. The CDR3 DNA sequence: TGTGCCAGTAGTAATCTGGTGGTAGAGGGCACAGATACGCAGTATTTT. The encoded protein is CASSNLVVEGTDTQYF.

The rearrangement uses TRBV27 and TRBJ2-1; TRBD2 matches at 7 bases. Germline loops: CDR1 MNHEY, CDR2 SMNVEV (reference sequence). The length of the CDR3 is 14 residues. The J segment lost 9 bases and the V segment lost 0 bases, leaving 5 bases of the junction unmatched. The CDR3 loop reads CASSLSGASGEQFF. The CDR3 DNA reads as TGTGCCAGCAGTTTATCGGGTGCTAGCGGTGAGCAGTTCTTC.

This clone showed up just a few times. This chain uses TRBV20-1 with TRBJ1-1, with D maybe TRBD1 (5 bases). V dropped 4 bases and J dropped 4 bases, with 7 bases sitting between them. Germline-derived CDR1 and CDR2 are DFQATT and SNEGSKA (reference sequence). The CDR3 contains 11 residues. CDR3 loop: CSATRATEAFF. CDR3 nucleotide sequence: TGCAGTGCTACCAGGGCCACTGAAGCTTTCTTT.

This clone was seen only a few times. The chain couples TRBV5-4 to TRBJ2-7; maybe TRBD2 (6 bases). Per the germline V gene, CDR1 is SGHNT and CDR2 is YYREEE (reference sequence). With 2 bases removed from V and 2 bases from J, the gap between germline ends came to 14 bases. CDR3 length equals 15 residues. CDR3 loop: CASSLSGTGAYEQYF. Here the CDR3 DNA reads TGTGCCAGCAGCTTATCAGGGACGGGAGCCTACGAGCAGTACTTC.

This chain joins TRBV20-1 and TRBJ2-4, with D possibly being TRBD2 (7 bases). Germline loops: CDR1 DFQATT, CDR2 SNEGSKA (reference sequence). V lost 3 bases, J lost 0 bases, and 12 bases lay in between. The CDR3 runs to 15 residues. The CDR3 region is CSASPRGLAKNIQYF. The DNA of the CDR3 is TGCAGTGCTAGTCCGCGGGGGCTAGCCAAAAACATTCAGTACTTC.

V gene TRBV2 combines with J gene TRBJ2-3; D ambiguous. The CDR3 extends over 14 amino acids. The germline CDR1 and CDR2 sequences are SNHLY and FYNNEI. Trimming pared 5 bases from V and 0 bases from J, leaving 9 bases between. In nucleotides, the CDR3 is TGTGCCAGCAGTCGTTCCTTTAGCACAGATACGCAGTATTTT. Residues: CASSRSFSTDTQYF.

The chain links TRBV10-3 to TRBJ1-4; TRBD1 aligns across 7 bases. This CDR3 comprises 14 residues. The trim removed 6 bases at V and 3 bases at J, leaving 4 bases unmatched. In germline, CDR1 is ENHRY, CDR2 SYGVKD. This chain's CDR3 is CAISTGASNEKLFF. CDR3 nucleotides: TGTGCCATCAGCACAGGGGCCTCTAATGAAAAACTGTTTTTT.

This clone was observed a few times. V and J are TRBV18 and TRBJ1-5; tentatively, D is TRBD1 (6 bases). V lost 4 bases, J lost 7 bases, and 14 bases lay in between. The CDR3 loop spans 14 amino acids. Germline V gene data show CDR1 as KGHSH and CDR2 as LQKENI. In DNA form, the CDR3 reads TGTGCCAGCTCACAAGACAGGCGGGGGCAGCCCCAGCATTTT. Its translation is CASSQDRRGQPQHF.

This chain connects TRBV18 to TRBJ2-1; 14 bases align to TRBD2. The germline gives CDR1 KGHSH, CDR2 LQKENI. The CDR3 length is 16 residues. V lost 5 bases to trimming and J lost 6 bases; unmatched junction nucleotides: 6. CDR3 sequence (DNA): TGTGCCAGCTCATCGGGACTAGCGGGAGCCGGCAATGAGCAGTTCTTC. Amino acids: CASSSGLAGAGNEQFF.

This clone was counted once. This sequence joins TRBV28 and TRBJ1-2, with D perhaps matching TRBD1 (5 bases). Deletions cut 3 bases from V and 8 bases from J, with 16 bases between. This CDR3 has 14 residues. Per germline, CDR1 MDHEN and CDR2 SYDVKM. The CDR3, as DNA: TGTGCCAGCAGTTTGGGGCGGGACTCTCGAGGCTACACCTTC. This encodes CASSLGRDSRGYTF.

V is TRBV6-2 or TRBV6-3 and J is TRBJ2-1; 12 nucleotides agree with TRBD2. The V gene's germline CDR1 is MNHEY and CDR2 SVGEGT. The CDR3 extends over 16 amino acids. J gave up 12 bases and V 6 bases, and 15 bases lay outside the gene matches. CDR3 region: CASRPRPSGRAGGQFF. CDR3 DNA sequence: TGTGCCAGCAGACCTCGTCCTAGCGGGAGGGCCGGGGGGCAGTTCTTC.

CDR3 in amino acids: CASSVISTSGGNEQFF. The CDR3 coding sequence is TGTGCCAGCAGCGTAATATCGACTAGCGGGGGCAATGAGCAGTTCTTC. The chain links TRBV9 to TRBJ2-1, with 12 nucleotides matching TRBD2. CDR1 is SGDLS and CDR2 is YYNGEE in the germline V gene. V trimming: 1 base; J trimming: 6 bases; junction bases outside the gene matches: 5. CDR3 size: 16 residues.

The chain joins TRBV18 to TRBJ2-7; the D gene is possibly TRBD1 (6 bases). V was pared by 5 bases and J by 1 base, with 15 bases between. Germline V lookup: CDR1 KGHSH, CDR2 LQKENI. The CDR3 is 15 residues long. The CDR3 DNA reads as TGTGCCAGCTCAACGTTAAAGGGGGTGTCCTACGAGCAGTACTTC. Translation gives CASSTLKGVSYEQYF.

The CDR3 is CAWSVDGKSTDTQYF. The CDR3 DNA sequence: TGTGCCTGGAGTGTAGACGGGAAGAGCACAGATACGCAGTATTTT. The V call is TRBV30, the J call TRBJ2-3; perhaps TRBD2 as D (5 bases). Germline V lookup: CDR1 GTSNPN, CDR2 SVGIG (reference sequence). The CDR3 runs to 15 residues. Between the trimmed V and J ends, which lost 0 bases and 0 bases, there was a span of 10 bases.

This rearrangement joins TRBV7-2 to TRBJ1-2, with a possible D match to TRBD1 (6 bases). This CDR3 contains 15 residues. V was shortened by 4 bases and J by 5 bases, with 17 bases between the two germline ends. Germline V lookup: CDR1 SGHTA, CDR2 FQGNSA. In nucleotides, the CDR3 is TGTGCCAGCAGCTCCGTGGGGGGGGCGGGATATGGCTACACCTTC. It translates to CASSSVGGAGYGYTF.

The chain links TRBV7-9 to TRBJ2-2; 9 bases map to TRBD2. The CDR3 loop spans 18 amino acids. Unmatched junction bases numbered 10, after V lost 2 bases and J lost 3 bases. The V gene's germline CDR1 is SEHNR and CDR2 FQNEAQ (reference sequence). As DNA, the CDR3 is TGTGCCAGCAGCTTACTATCTCGCGGGGGGGCCGACACCGGGGAGCTGTTTTTT. This codes for CASSLLSRGGADTGELFF.

The rearrangement uses TRBV4-1 and TRBJ1-5, with unresolved D. The V gene lost 4 bases and the J gene lost 0 bases, with 10 bases spanning the gap. From germline, CDR1 is MGHRA and CDR2 YSYEKL. This CDR3 spans 15 amino acids. CDR3 DNA: TGCGCCAGCAGCCGGCAGGAGGGTAGCAATCAGCCCCAGCATTTT. As protein: CASSRQEGSNQPQHF.

This chain joins TRBV27 and TRBJ2-2; TRBD1 matches at 9 bases. This CDR3 contains 14 residues. Germline V gene lookup returns CDR1 MNHEY and CDR2 SMNVEV (reference sequence). Trimming removed 6 bases from V and 4 bases from J; junction bases left unmatched: 3. Here the CDR3 DNA reads TGTGCCAGCAGCCGGACAGGGGCCACCGGGGAGCTGTTTTTT. This codes for CASSRTGATGELFF.

The rearrangement uses TRBV27 and TRBJ1-2, with TRBD1 matching over 8 bases. The ends lost 6 bases at V and 4 bases at J; junction bases unmatched: 1. The CDR3 is made up of 12 amino acids. Germline V gene lookup returns CDR1 MNHEY and CDR2 SMNVEV (reference sequence). The CDR3 loop is CASRTGGYGYTF. The DNA of the CDR3 is TGTGCCAGCAGAACAGGGGGCTATGGCTACACCTTC.

The chain recombines TRBV25-1 with TRBJ2-7, with a possible D match to TRBD2 (5 bases). CDR3 length equals 15 residues. Germline lookup yields CDR1 MGHDK and CDR2 SYGVNS. V shed 4 bases and J shed 2 bases, with 15 bases lying between them. The CDR3 DNA reads TGTGCCAGCAGTGCTGCCGGGGTCGCGACCTACGAGCAGTACTTC. This sequence encodes CASSAAGVATYEQYF.